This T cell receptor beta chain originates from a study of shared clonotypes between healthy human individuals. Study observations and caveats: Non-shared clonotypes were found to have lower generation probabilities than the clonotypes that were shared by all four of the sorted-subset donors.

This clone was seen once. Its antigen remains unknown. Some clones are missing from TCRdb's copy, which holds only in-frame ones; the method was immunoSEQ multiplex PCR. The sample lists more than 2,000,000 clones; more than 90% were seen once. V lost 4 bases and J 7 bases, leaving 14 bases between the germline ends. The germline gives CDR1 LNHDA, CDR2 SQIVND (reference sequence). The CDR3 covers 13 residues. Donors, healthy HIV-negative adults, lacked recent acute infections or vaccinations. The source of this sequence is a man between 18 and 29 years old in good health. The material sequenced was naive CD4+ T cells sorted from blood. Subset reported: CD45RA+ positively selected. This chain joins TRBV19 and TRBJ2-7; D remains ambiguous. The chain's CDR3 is CASSSPSYGEQYF. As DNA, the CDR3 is TGTGCCAGTAGTAGCCCTAGTTACGGGGAGCAGTACTTC.